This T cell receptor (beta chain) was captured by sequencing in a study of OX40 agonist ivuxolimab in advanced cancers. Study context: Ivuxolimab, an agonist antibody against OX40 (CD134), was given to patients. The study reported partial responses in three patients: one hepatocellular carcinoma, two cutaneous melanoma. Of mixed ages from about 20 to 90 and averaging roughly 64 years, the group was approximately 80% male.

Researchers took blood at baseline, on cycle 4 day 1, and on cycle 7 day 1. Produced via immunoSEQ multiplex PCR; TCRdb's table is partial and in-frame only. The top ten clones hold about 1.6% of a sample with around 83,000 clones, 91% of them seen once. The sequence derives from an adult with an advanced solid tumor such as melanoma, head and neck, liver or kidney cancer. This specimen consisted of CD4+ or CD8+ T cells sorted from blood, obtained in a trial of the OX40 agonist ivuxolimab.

CDR3 region: CASRGDRNQPQHF. The CDR3 region has the DNA TGTGCCAGTAGGGGGGACAGAAATCAGCCCCAGCATTTT. The rearrangement links TRBV19 to TRBJ1-5; 7 bases line up with TRBD1. J was trimmed by 4 bases and V by 6 bases; bases with no gene match: 3. Germline CDR1 LNHDA, CDR2 SQIVND (reference sequence). This CDR3 contains 13 residues.